The present T cell receptor (beta chain) was sequenced within a study of blood T cell repertoires in COVID-19. In the original processing: Estimates of nucleated cell counts were drawn from the amplification of reference gene primers. TCRdb's copy holds only in-frame clones and misses some; the assay was immunoSEQ multiplex PCR. V, J and clone size reflect that table, while D and trimming were determined from the DNA. The sample has 80,000 to 95,000 clones; just over 85% are singletons. This receptor was obtained from a woman of 80 years or more in a cohort sampled during active or convalescent COVID-19. Sequences were obtained from peripheral blood.

The CDR3 bases are TGTGCCAGCAGTTTGTTCGGGACAGGGCTCTACGAGCAGTACTTC. The encoded protein is CASSLFGTGLYEQYF. This chain links TRBV27 with TRBJ2-7; 9 bases agree with TRBD1. Germline V lookup: CDR1 MNHEY, CDR2 SMNVEV (reference sequence). V gave up 3 bases and J gave up 3 bases; unmatched junction bases: 6. The CDR3 covers 15 residues.